This T cell receptor (beta chain) was recovered during a study of cytomegalovirus exposure and HLA in healthy donors. Amplification used 60 Vbeta primers and 13 Jbeta primers. Assay: immunoSEQ multiplex PCR; the TCRdb copy retains only in-frame clones and omits some. The sample records about 130,000 clones, 74% being singletons. V was pared by 0 bases and J by 9 bases, with 11 bases of the junction left unmatched. Germline V lookup: CDR1 SGDLS, CDR2 YYNGEE. This CDR3 comprises 16 residues. V usage is TRBV9 and J usage is TRBJ2-1; TRBD1 agrees at 8 bases. This sequence was found in a woman aged 50 to 60 in good health and CMV-seropositive. Material for sequencing was PBMCs. CDR3 sequence: CASSVGLAGGLGEQFF. The CDR3 DNA reads TGTGCCAGCAGCGTAGGATTGGCAGGGGGCCTCGGTGAGCAGTTCTTC.